The clone carrying this TCR beta chain has more than one count but fewer than ten. Unique molecular identifiers were built into the TCRbeta library. TCRdb analysed the PCR reads with MiXCR anew, one entry per CDR3 protein. The top ten clones hold 36% of a sample with 530,000 or so distinct CDR3 sequences, over 25% of them seen once. Between the trimmed V and J ends, which lost 10 bases and 0 bases, there was a span of 12 bases. The CDR3 is 13 amino acids. Germline values: CDR1 KGHSH, CDR2 LQKENI. This specimen belongs to a study of T-cell reconstitution after alpha-beta-depleted transplantation in children.

V and J are TRBV18 and TRBJ2-5, with D perhaps TRBD1 (6 bases). The TCR sequence derives from a boy under two years old with Wiskott-Aldrich syndrome, due to receive a stem cell transplant. This material consisted of PBMCs, taken before TCRalphabeta/CD19-depleted stem cell transplant. The CDR3 protein is CATKDRNQETQYF. The CDR3 DNA reads as TGTGCCACCAAGGACAGAAACCAAGAGACCCAGTACTTC.